A single sample gave rise to the 17 T cell receptor beta chains below, sequenced in a study of vaccination and CD4 T cells after COVID-19. Treatment defined: approximately 9-day PBMC culture with coronavirus spike peptide pools or control peptides (ViraFEST assay). Sequence data for DNA of cultured CD4+ T cells were generated by the Oncomine TCR Beta short-read assay. TCRdb re-called the PCR reads with MiXCR, one entry per CDR3 protein. The sample shows approximately 15,000 distinct CDR3 sequences, just over 20% of them seen only once. No antigens are known for them. This material consisted of CD4+ T cells from blood, cultured in vitro, taken before SARS-CoV-2 vaccination. These TCRs come from a human donor who received a COVID-19 vaccine.

This clonotype has more than one count but fewer than ten. The V and J genes are TRBV6-2 or TRBV6-3 and TRBJ1-6, with D possibly being TRBD1 (5 bases). Germline V lookup: CDR1 MNHEY, CDR2 SVGEGT. Trimming removed 5 bases from V and 0 bases from J, with 11 bases in between. The CDR3 length is 16 residues. The CDR3 region is CASSTDMSSYNSPLHF. The CDR3 bases are TGTGCCAGCAGTACGGACATGAGCTCCTATAATTCACCCCTCCACTTT.

This clonotype was detected a few times. This chain joins TRBV6-5 and TRBJ2-3, with TRBD2 matching 8 bases. The CDR3 length is 15 residues. Germline CDR1 reads MNHEY; CDR2 reads SVGAGI. V lost 0 bases and J lost 4; bases outside the gene matches: 3. The CDR3 DNA sequence: TGTGCCAGCAGTTACTCAGGGACTAGTTCAGATACGCAGTATTTT. This encodes CASSYSGTSSDTQYF.

The genes are TRBV7-9 and TRBJ2-3; D call uncertain. The V gene lost 4 bases and the J gene lost 0 bases, with 23 bases spanning the gap. This CDR3 has 19 residues. The germline gives CDR1 SEHNR, CDR2 FQNEAQ (reference sequence). CDR3 sequence: CASSSTRGFITLSTDTQYF. The CDR3 bases are TGTGCCAGCAGCTCCACCCGCGGATTTATTACTTTAAGCACAGATACGCAGTATTTT.

This chain links TRBV5-1 with TRBJ2-1; 9 bases line up with TRBD1. Losses at the gene ends were 5 bases for V and 6 bases for J; bases not matched to a gene: 9. Per the germline V gene, CDR1 is SGHRS and CDR2 is YFSETQ. This CDR3 comprises 15 residues. CDR3 loop: CASRRGQGAGNEQFF. The CDR3 DNA follows: TGCGCCAGCAGAAGGGGACAGGGAGCCGGCAATGAGCAGTTCTTC.

The V and J genes are TRBV18 and TRBJ1-6; 9 nucleotides line up with TRBD1. There are 16 residues in the CDR3. The V gene end was trimmed by 2 bases and the J gene end by 6 bases; junction bases not matched to a gene: 5. Germline assignment: CDR1 KGHSH and CDR2 LQKENI. CDR3 DNA sequence: TGTGCCAGCTCACCATGGGACAGGGTGGGTAATTCACCCCTCCACTTT. Translated: CASSPWDRVGNSPLHF.

This clonotype was counted only a few times. The chain recombines TRBV20-1 with TRBJ1-2; the D gene is possibly TRBD1 (5 bases). The CDR3 covers 15 residues. Germline V CDR1 and CDR2: DFQATT, SNEGSKA (reference sequence). V was cut by 0 bases and J by 3 bases, with 14 bases left in between. As DNA, the CDR3 is TGCAGTGCTAGAGATATCTCAGGCAGGGACTATGGCTACACCTTC. Translating gives CSARDISGRDYGYTF.

This chain links TRBV7-2 with TRBJ1-1; D remains unclear. V was clipped by 5 bases and J by 2 bases, with 12 bases between them. CDR1 and CDR2 from the germline V gene are SGHTA and FQGNSA. This CDR3 spans 14 amino acids. In DNA form, the CDR3 reads TGTGCCAGCAGCACATCCAGAGTTAACACTGAAGCTTTCTTT. This sequence encodes CASSTSRVNTEAFF.

The chain has TRBV15 and TRBJ2-4; D might be TRBD1 (6 bases). Germline CDR1 is LNHNV and CDR2 is YYDKDF (reference sequence). CDR3 length: 14 amino acids. Trimming removed 4 bases at V and 5 bases at J, with 12 bases between. The CDR3 here is CATSKDRNENIQYF. CDR3 in DNA: TGTGCCACCAGCAAAGACAGGAACGAAAACATTCAGTACTTC.

Sample share makes this clonotype medium-sized. The chain employs TRBV2 and TRBJ1-5, with D uncertain. This CDR3 has 13 amino acids. V was cut by 6 bases and J by 7 bases, with 13 bases left in between. Per germline, CDR1 SNHLY and CDR2 FYNNEI. The CDR3 region has the DNA TGTGCCAGCAGGCGGCAGGCGGGGCAGCCCCAGCATTTT. This sequence encodes CASRRQAGQPQHF.

The V gene is TRBV5-5, the J gene TRBJ1-5; tentatively, D is TRBD1 (6 bases). The length of the CDR3 is 15 residues. Germline loops: CDR1 SGHKS, CDR2 YYEKEE (reference sequence). V gave up 3 bases and J gave up 0 bases, with 10 bases separating them. CDR3 in amino acids: CASSWTDNSNQPQHF. As DNA, the CDR3 is TGTGCCAGCAGCTGGACAGATAATAGCAATCAGCCCCAGCATTTT.

This clonotype was found a few times. The rearrangement joins TRBV7-2 to TRBJ1-3; the D is unclear. This CDR3 comprises 13 residues. The germline gives CDR1 SGHTA, CDR2 FQGNSA. The V gene lost 5 bases and the J gene lost 2 bases, with 7 bases spanning the gap. As DNA, the CDR3 is TGTGCCAGCAGCGCCTCCCCTGGAAACACCATATATTTT. Encoded protein: CASSASPGNTIYF.

The chain joins TRBV18 to TRBJ2-2, with 10 bases lining up with TRBD1. CDR3 length: 15 residues. Trimming removed 3 bases from V and 6 bases from J; junction bases left unmatched: 4. Germline V gene data show CDR1 as KGHSH and CDR2 as LQKENI. The DNA for the CDR3 is TGTGCCAGCTCACCGCCCGACAGGGGGCCCGGGGAGCTGTTTTTT. As protein: CASSPPDRGPGELFF.

V and J are TRBV11-3 and TRBJ2-7; D may match TRBD1 or TRBD2 (5 bases each). The CDR3 consists of 14 residues. V shed 5 bases and J shed 3 bases, with 14 bases lying between them. Per the germline V gene, CDR1 is SGHNT and CDR2 is YENEEA. CDR3 in amino acids: CASSAGGRYYEQYF. CDR3 in DNA: TGTGCCAGCAGCGCTGGGGGACGGTACTACGAGCAGTACTTC.

This clonotype rates as medium-sized. One junction end does not reproduce the germline sequence, and a read error may be involved. This chain uses TRBV7-2 with TRBJ1-2, with a tentative D call TRBD1 (5 bases). CDR1 is SGHTA, CDR2 FQGNSA, per germline. This CDR3 region has 12 residues. CDR3 in amino acids: CASSLDRGPAAF. CDR3 in DNA: TGTGCCAGCAGCTTAGATCGGGGCCCAGCGGCCTTC. The full variable domain, rest sourced from reference TRBV7-2 and TRBJ1-2, is GAGVSQSPSNKVTEKGKDVELRCDPISGHTALYWYRQSLGQGLEFLIYFQGNSAPDKSGLPSDRFSAERTGGSVSTLTIQRTQQEDSAVYLCASSLDRGPAAFGSGTRLTVV.

This clonotype was observed a handful of times. This rearrangement joins TRBV30 to TRBJ2-5, with D uncertain. The CDR3 covers 13 residues. Germline values: CDR1 GTSNPN, CDR2 SVGIG (reference sequence). V was trimmed by 0 bases and J by 1 base, leaving 6 bases between them. As DNA, the CDR3 is TGTGCCTGGAGTGTAACAGTCCAAGAGACCCAGTACTTC. Its translation is CAWSVTVQETQYF.

This clonotype appeared a few times. The V and J genes are TRBV5-1 and TRBJ2-5; D gene uncertain. CDR1 is SGHRS and CDR2 is YFSETQ in the germline V gene. Trimming stripped 3 bases from V and 4 bases from J, with 13 bases between. There are 14 residues in the CDR3. CDR3 sequence (DNA): TGCGCCAGCAGCTCTTTTGACGCCGGAGAGACCCAGTACTTC. Its protein is CASSSFDAGETQYF.

The chain uses TRBV12-3 or TRBV12-4 and TRBJ1-1; the match to TRBD1 covers 7 bases. CDR3 length equals 14 residues. V dropped 6 bases and J dropped 0; count of bases not matched to a gene: 4. This CDR3 reads CASRPGQMNTEAFF. The CDR3 DNA reads as TGTGCCAGCAGGCCGGGACAGATGAACACTGAAGCTTTCTTT.